This entry lists 31 T cell receptor beta chains sequenced from one sample in a study of identical twins. TCRdb re-called the 5' RACE reads through MiXCR, storing one row per CDR3 protein. The sample has more than 650,000 distinct CDR3 sequences, 5.5% to 7.5% seen once. Sequenced sample: naive T cells sorted from blood. These receptors originate from a man younger than 30 in good health.

The table lists this clonotype with many counts. V usage is TRBV5-1 and J usage is TRBJ2-1; TRBD1 matches at 7 bases. CDR3 length equals 15 residues. The V and J ends lost 4 bases and 5 bases, in that order; junction bases with no gene match: 9. From germline, CDR1 is SGHRS and CDR2 YFSETQ. The CDR3 bases are TGCGCCAGCAGCCCGACAGGGAGCATGGACAATGAGCAGTTCTTC. Translating gives CASSPTGSMDNEQFF. The whole variable domain, filled in from reference TRBV5-1 and TRBJ2-1, reads KAGVTQTPRYLIKTRGQQVTLSCSPISGHRSVSWYQQTPGQGLQFLFEYFSETQRNKGNFPGRFSGRQFSNSRSEMNVSTLELGDSALYLCASSPTGSMDNEQFFGPGTRLTVL.

This chain joins TRBV7-2 and TRBJ2-5; D is tentatively TRBD1 or TRBD2 (6 bases each). The CDR3 covers 16 residues. Germline CDR1 reads SGHTA; CDR2 reads FQGNSA. Trimming removed 2 bases at V and 7 bases at J, with 20 bases between. Here the CDR3 DNA reads TGTGCCAGCAGCTTATCGGTTCCAGGGACGGGGGCGACCCAGTACTTC. Translated, it gives CASSLSVPGTGATQYF.

This clonotype was observed at least ten times. CDR3 loop: CASSSRDRNTEAFF. The CDR3, as DNA: TGTGCCAGCAGTTCCCGGGACAGGAACACTGAAGCTTTCTTT. The chain is built from TRBV6-5 and TRBJ1-1; 7 nucleotides agree with TRBD1. The CDR3 has 14 residues. The germline CDR1 and CDR2 sequences are MNHEY and SVGAGI. Trimming took 4 bases from V and 1 from J; bases not matched to a gene: 3.

This clonotype has ten or more counts. The V call is TRBV29-1, the J call TRBJ2-6; D not certain. Trimming removed 6 bases from V and 0 bases from J, with 6 bases in between. CDR1 and CDR2 (germline): SQVTM, ANQGSEA. The CDR3 loop spans 13 amino acids. DNA for the CDR3: TGCAGCGTCGATTCCTCTGGGGCCAACGTCCTGACTTTC. Its protein is CSVDSSGANVLTF.

There are many counts of this clonotype. J is TRBJ1-1 and V is TRBV4-1; D call uncertain. V shed 1 base and J shed 8 bases, with 17 bases lying between them. The germline gives CDR1 MGHRA, CDR2 YSYEKL. CDR3 length equals 15 residues. CDR3: CASSQGSRTGDEAFF. DNA for the CDR3: TGCGCCAGCAGCCAAGGTAGCCGAACGGGAGACGAAGCTTTCTTT.

This chain links TRBV10-2 with TRBJ2-7, with D possibly matching TRBD2 (6 bases). CDR1 WSHSY and CDR2 SAAADI come from the germline V gene. The CDR3 contains 14 residues. V dropped 2 bases and J dropped 4 bases, with 12 bases sitting between them. The CDR3 bases are TGCGCCAGCAGTGAGAGGCGGGATCCTTACGAGCAGTACTTC. Translation gives CASSERRDPYEQYF.

This clonotype appeared many times. The chain combines TRBV5-1 with TRBJ2-3; D not resolved. Trimming removed 4 bases at V and 5 bases at J, with 14 bases between. CDR3 length: 14 amino acids. Germline V gene sequence: CDR1 SGHRS, CDR2 YFSETQ. The CDR3 nucleotides read TGCGCCAGCAGCGTGGAGATTGGCAGAGATACGCAGTATTTT. It translates to CASSVEIGRDTQYF.

This clonotype was recorded many times. The J gene is TRBJ2-7, the V gene TRBV7-9, with 7 bases fitting TRBD2. From germline, CDR1 is SEHNR and CDR2 FQNEAQ (reference sequence). CDR3 size: 13 residues. The V segment lost 2 bases and the J segment 7 bases; nucleotides outside the gene matches: 5. CDR3: CASSLLAGGEQYV. The CDR3 DNA sequence: TGTGCCAGCAGCTTATTAGCGGGTGGGGAGCAGTACGTC.

The sample holds a few counts of this clonotype. This chain uses TRBV28 with TRBJ1-5, with D hard to call. This CDR3 is 14 amino acids long. The germline V gene encodes CDR1 MDHEN and CDR2 SYDVKM. The V end was cut by 4 bases, the J end by 4 bases, with 11 bases between. The CDR3, as DNA: TGTGCCAGCAGTTCAATTGCGGAAAATCAGCCCCAGCATTTT. Translated, it gives CASSSIAENQPQHF.

This clonotype was seen repeatedly, ten times or more. The CDR3 reads CSASRSDSNQPQHF. The CDR3 nucleotides are TGCAGTGCTAGCAGATCTGATAGCAATCAGCCCCAGCATTTT. The chain couples TRBV20-1 to TRBJ1-5, with unresolved D. The CDR3 totals 14 residues. Germline V gene lookup returns CDR1 DFQATT and CDR2 SNEGSKA (reference sequence). The germline V and J ends were trimmed by 3 bases and 0 bases, with 9 bases remaining between them.

V is TRBV2 and J is TRBJ2-3; 12 bases are shared with TRBD2. V dropped 2 bases and J dropped 4; count of bases not matched to a gene: 7. The CDR3 sequence is 17 residues long. CDR1 SNHLY and CDR2 FYNNEI come from the germline V gene. The CDR3 DNA sequence: TGTGCCAGCAGTGAACCGACTAGCGGGAGATGGGCAGATACGCAGTATTTT. As protein: CASSEPTSGRWADTQYF.

This clonotype was detected many times. The rearrangement links TRBV5-1 to TRBJ2-7; D uncertain. The CDR3 runs 12 residues. Germline assignment: CDR1 SGHRS and CDR2 YFSETQ. V gave up 0 bases and J gave up 3 bases, with 4 bases separating them. The CDR3 protein is CASSLGDYEQYF. The DNA for the CDR3 is TGCGCCAGCAGCTTGGGGGACTACGAGCAGTACTTC.

This clonotype was counted a few times. The chain is built from TRBV20-1 and TRBJ2-5; 12 nucleotides match TRBD2. Per the germline V gene, CDR1 is DFQATT and CDR2 is SNEGSKA (reference sequence). Trimming at V came to 6 bases and at J to 0 bases, leaving 5 bases not matched to a gene. The CDR3 runs 15 residues. The CDR3 nucleotides read TGCAGTGCGAGGAGACTAGCGGGAGACCAAGAGACCCAGTACTTC. Protein sequence: CSARRLAGDQETQYF.

The CDR3 protein is CASSLDRVSGANVLTF. The DNA of the CDR3 is TGTGCCAGCAGCTTAGACAGGGTCTCTGGGGCCAACGTCCTGACTTTC. V gene TRBV7-8 combines with J gene TRBJ2-6, with D tentatively TRBD1 (6 bases). This CDR3 is built from 16 residues. Germline lookup yields CDR1 SGHVS and CDR2 FQNEAQ. Trimming took off 1 base at V and 0 bases at J, with 7 bases between the two ends.

This clonotype occurred a few times. The chain links TRBV6-1 to TRBJ2-7; 8 nucleotides align to TRBD1. V shed 8 bases, J shed 4 bases, and the junction held 4 bases outside the gene matches. Germline V gives CDR1 MNHNS, CDR2 SASEGT. This CDR3 is 12 amino acids long. This chain's CDR3 is CASAGQEYEQYF. The CDR3 nucleotides are TGTGCCAGCGCGGGACAGGAATACGAGCAGTACTTC.

This clonotype showed up many times. Here the CDR3 reads CASSLPLAGDTDTQYF. Written as DNA, the CDR3 is TGCGCCAGCAGCTTACCCTTAGCGGGAGACACAGATACGCAGTATTTT. The chain is built from TRBV5-1 and TRBJ2-3, with 9 bases fitting TRBD2. CDR1 SGHRS and CDR2 YFSETQ come from the germline V gene. The CDR3 is 16 amino acids. Germline trimming cut 2 bases from V and 2 bases from J; bases unmatched to any gene: 6.

This clonotype was seen ten or more times. The J gene is TRBJ2-1, the V gene TRBV21-1; TRBD2 is the table's D call and was not checked against the DNA. TRBV21-1 represents a pseudogene. The CDR3 has 15 residues. CDR3 sequence reads: CASSKKAGGRPEQFF. The DNA for the CDR3 is TGTGCCAGCAGCAAAAAAGCGGGAGGGCGTCCTGAGCAGTTCTTC.

At least ten counts were recorded for this clonotype. The V gene is TRBV10-2, the J gene TRBJ2-3, with D unclear. The V gene lost 4 bases and the J gene lost 5 bases, with 4 bases spanning the gap. The CDR3 is made up of 11 amino acids. The germline V gene has CDR1 WSHSY and CDR2 SAAADI. CDR3 sequence (DNA): TGCGCCAGCAGTGTCAAAGATACGCAGTATTTT. Amino acid sequence: CASSVKDTQYF.

This clonotype was counted only a few times. The V gene is TRBV6-2 or TRBV6-3, the J gene TRBJ2-5; 14 bases line up with TRBD2. V was clipped by 0 bases and J by 4 bases; unmatched bases: 13. CDR3 size: 20 residues. Germline-derived CDR1 and CDR2 are MNHEY and SVGEGT. CDR3 sequence reads: CASSYSGGTSGRRSGETQYF. The DNA for the CDR3 is TGTGCCAGCAGTTACTCCGGGGGGACTAGCGGGAGAAGATCGGGAGAGACCCAGTACTTC.

This clonotype was counted a few times. This rearrangement joins TRBV4-1 to TRBJ2-1, with 9 nucleotides matching TRBD2. V gave up 4 bases and J gave up 7 bases; unmatched junction bases: 14. The CDR3 contains 17 residues. In germline, CDR1 is MGHRA, CDR2 YSYEKL. In DNA, the CDR3 is TGCGCCAGCAGCCCGGGACTAGCAAGGGGAGGGAAAAATGAGCAGTTCTTC. As protein: CASSPGLARGGKNEQFF.

The rearrangement links TRBV10-3 to TRBJ2-1; 13 bases line up with TRBD2. In germline, CDR1 is ENHRY, CDR2 SYGVKD. The length of the CDR3 is 23 residues. Unmatched junction bases numbered 19, after V lost 2 bases and J lost 0 bases. As DNA, the CDR3 is TGTGCCATCAGTGAGCTCCCGGCAGGGACCGTTACTAGCGGGAGGGGCTCCTACAATGAGCAGTTCTTC. This encodes CAISELPAGTVTSGRGSYNEQFF.

This clonotype was counted at least ten times. This chain links TRBV29-1 with TRBJ2-6; tentative D call: TRBD2 (5 bases). The CDR3 length is 13 residues. Germline CDR1 reads SQVTM; CDR2 reads ANQGSEA. The V and J ends lost 5 bases and 6 bases respectively, with 11 bases between them. In DNA, the CDR3 is TGCAGCGTTAGCGGACGGGCGGCCAACGTCCTGACTTTC. It specifies CSVSGRAANVLTF. The full variable domain, rest sourced from reference TRBV29-1 and TRBJ2-6, is SAVISQKPSRDICQRGTSLTIQCQVDSQVTMMFWYRQQPGQSLTLIATANQGSEATYESGFVIDKFPISRPNLTFSTLTVSNMSPEDSSIYLCSVSGRAANVLTFGAGSRLTVL.

There are many counts of this clonotype. The genes are TRBV3-1 and TRBJ2-3; D gene uncertain. V lost 3 bases to trimming and J lost 6 bases, with 16 bases between them. The CDR3 totals 15 residues. Germline-derived CDR1 and CDR2 are LGHDT and YNNKEL (reference sequence). CDR3 DNA sequence: TGTGCCAGCAGCCACCCGCTCGATGAGGACGATACGCAGTATTTT. Translated: CASSHPLDEDDTQYF.

This clonotype appeared many times. The chain couples TRBV7-9 to TRBJ1-1, with 8 bases matching TRBD1. Trimming took 7 bases from V and 3 from J; bases not matched to a gene: 7. There are 14 residues in the CDR3. CDR1 is SEHNR and CDR2 is FQNEAQ in the germline V gene (reference sequence). CDR3 nucleotide sequence: TGTGCCAGCAAACAGGGGGGTAGAGACACTGAAGCTTTCTTT. This encodes CASKQGGRDTEAFF.

This clonotype was picked up a small number of times. The V gene is TRBV12-3 or TRBV12-4, the J gene TRBJ1-1; a possible D gene is TRBD1 (6 bases). Trimming pared 4 bases from V and 7 bases from J, leaving 13 bases between. CDR3 length: 13 residues. The CDR3 reads CASSSYRDGEAFF. The CDR3 DNA is TGTGCCAGCAGTTCCTACAGGGATGGTGAAGCTTTCTTT.

As to this clonotype: The junction departs from germline at one end; a sequencing error may be responsible. This sequence joins TRBV28 and TRBJ2-2; TRBD1 aligns across 9 bases. The CDR3 spans 15 residues. Germline-derived CDR1 and CDR2 are MDHEN and SYDVKM. The CDR3 loop is CASTAQGAPTGGLFF. DNA for the CDR3: TGTGCCAGCACCGCACAGGGGGCGCCCACCGGGGGGCTGTTTTTT.

In its sample, this clonotype was seen many times. J is TRBJ2-1 and V is TRBV20-1, with 9 bases lining up with TRBD2. The J segment lost 1 base and the V segment lost 0 bases, leaving 7 bases of the junction unmatched. Germline V gene sequence: CDR1 DFQATT, CDR2 SNEGSKA (reference sequence). The CDR3 sequence is 17 residues long. In DNA, the CDR3 is TGCAGTGCTAGAGATCTCCGCGGGGGGGGATCCTACAATGAGCAGTTCTTC. Residues: CSARDLRGGGSYNEQFF.

This clonotype has a count of ten or more. The J gene is TRBJ2-7, the V gene TRBV28; D is uncertain. Germline lookup yields CDR1 MDHEN and CDR2 SYDVKM. The germline V and J ends were trimmed by 3 bases and 5 bases, with 5 bases remaining between them. The CDR3 is 11 amino acids. CDR3 sequence: CASSFAHEQYV. CDR3 sequence (DNA): TGTGCCAGCAGTTTTGCCCACGAGCAGTACGTC.

This clonotype was seen ten or more times. V gene TRBV3-1 combines with J gene TRBJ2-1; D is uncertain. The CDR3 is 15 residues long. The germline V gene encodes CDR1 LGHDT and CDR2 YNNKEL (reference sequence). Between the trimmed V and J ends, which lost 4 bases and 4 bases, there was a span of 14 bases. This chain's CDR3 is CASSLFLDSYNEQFF. The CDR3 coding sequence is TGTGCCAGCAGCCTCTTCTTAGACTCTTACAATGAGCAGTTCTTC.

This clonotype appeared a few times. This rearrangement joins TRBV20-1 to TRBJ2-2; TRBD2 agrees at 7 bases. Trimming cost V 5 bases and J 6 bases; bases outside gene matches: 0. CDR1 DFQATT and CDR2 SNEGSKA come from the germline V gene (reference sequence). This CDR3 region has 11 residues. The CDR3 coding sequence is TGCAGTGCTGGGGGGGCCGGGGAGCTGTTTTTT. Translated: CSAGGAGELFF.

The chain couples TRBV5-1 to TRBJ2-1, with 8 bases aligning to TRBD1. V shed 4 bases, J shed 4 bases, and the junction held 10 bases outside the gene matches. The CDR3 covers 16 residues. From germline, CDR1 is SGHRS and CDR2 YFSETQ. DNA of the CDR3: TGCGCCAGCAGCAGACCGACGGGACAGGAGTACAATGAGCAGTTCTTC. The encoded protein is CASSRPTGQEYNEQFF.